The clone carrying this TCR beta chain has only a few counts. The junction departs from the called germline gene at one end, perhaps through a read error. The length of the CDR3 is 13 residues. The source of the sample is a study of glioma-infiltrating T cells. TCR alpha and beta CDR3 regions were amplified from RNA using iRepertoire nested multiplex PCR. MiXCR was run by TCRdb on the multiplex PCR reads, yielding one entry per CDR3 protein. The repertoire holds about 130,000 distinct CDR3 sequences, with about 25% as singletons. The sequence derives from a human donor with low-grade glioma or glioblastoma, undergoing nonglioma brain surgery, or in good health (not recorded which). The chain joins TRBV12-3 or TRBV12-4 to TRBJ2-3; a possible D gene is TRBD1 (6 bases). The sequenced sample was glioma tissue, nonneoplastic brain tissue, or PBMCs (not recorded which). Written as DNA, the CDR3 is TGTGCCAGCAGTACCGCAGGGGCAGATGCGCAGTATTTT. It specifies CASSTAGADAQYF.